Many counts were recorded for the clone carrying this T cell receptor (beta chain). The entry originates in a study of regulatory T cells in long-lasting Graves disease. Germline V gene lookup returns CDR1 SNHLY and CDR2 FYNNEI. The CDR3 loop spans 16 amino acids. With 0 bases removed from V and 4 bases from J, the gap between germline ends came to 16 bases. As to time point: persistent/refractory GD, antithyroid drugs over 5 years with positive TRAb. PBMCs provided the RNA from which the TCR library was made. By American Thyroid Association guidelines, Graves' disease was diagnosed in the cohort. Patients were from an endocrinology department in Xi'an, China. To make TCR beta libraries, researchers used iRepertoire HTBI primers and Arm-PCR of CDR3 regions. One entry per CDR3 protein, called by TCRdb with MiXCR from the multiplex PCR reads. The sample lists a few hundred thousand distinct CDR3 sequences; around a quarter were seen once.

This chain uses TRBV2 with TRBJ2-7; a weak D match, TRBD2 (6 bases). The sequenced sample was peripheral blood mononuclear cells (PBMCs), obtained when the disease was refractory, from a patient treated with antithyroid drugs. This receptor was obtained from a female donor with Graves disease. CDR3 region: CASSEASLTLAYEQYF. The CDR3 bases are TGTGCCAGCAGTGAAGCCAGTCTCACCCTAGCGTACGAGCAGTACTTC.